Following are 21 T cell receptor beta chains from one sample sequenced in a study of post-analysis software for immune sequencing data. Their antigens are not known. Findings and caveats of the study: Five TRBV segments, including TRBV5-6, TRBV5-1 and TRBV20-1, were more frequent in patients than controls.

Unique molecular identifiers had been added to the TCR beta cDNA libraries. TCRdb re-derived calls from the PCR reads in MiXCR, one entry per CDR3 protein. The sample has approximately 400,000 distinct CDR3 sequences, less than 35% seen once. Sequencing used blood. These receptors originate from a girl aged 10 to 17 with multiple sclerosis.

The CDR3: CASSLEGGISNYGYTF. The CDR3 DNA reads TGTGCCAGCAGTTTAGAAGGGGGTATTTCTAACTATGGCTACACCTTC. This rearrangement joins TRBV12-3 or TRBV12-4 to TRBJ1-2; D possibly corresponds to TRBD1 (6 bases). Trimming removed 1 base from V and 0 bases from J, with 12 bases in between. CDR3 length: 16 residues.

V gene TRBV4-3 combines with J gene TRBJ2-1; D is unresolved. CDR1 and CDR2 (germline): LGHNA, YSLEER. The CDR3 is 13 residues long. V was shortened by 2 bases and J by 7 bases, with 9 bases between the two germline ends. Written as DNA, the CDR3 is TGCGCCAGCAGCCAAAGCCCTGAGAATGAGCAGTTCTTC. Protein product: CASSQSPENEQFF.

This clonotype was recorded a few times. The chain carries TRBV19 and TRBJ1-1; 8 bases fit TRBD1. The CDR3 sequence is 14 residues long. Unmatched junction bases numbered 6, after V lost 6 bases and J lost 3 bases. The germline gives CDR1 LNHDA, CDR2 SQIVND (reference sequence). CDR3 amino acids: CASRRQGRHTEAFF. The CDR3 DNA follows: TGTGCCAGTAGAAGACAGGGGAGGCACACTGAAGCTTTCTTT.

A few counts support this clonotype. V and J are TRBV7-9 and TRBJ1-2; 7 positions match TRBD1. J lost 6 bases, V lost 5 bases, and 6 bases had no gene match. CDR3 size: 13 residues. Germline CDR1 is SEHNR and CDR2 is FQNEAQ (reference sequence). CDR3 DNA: TGTGCCAGCAGCAGGGGGCGTATGGATGGCTACACCTTC. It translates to CASSRGRMDGYTF.

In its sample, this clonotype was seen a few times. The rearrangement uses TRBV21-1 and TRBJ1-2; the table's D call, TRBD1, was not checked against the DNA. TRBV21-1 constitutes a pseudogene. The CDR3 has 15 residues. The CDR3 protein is CASSLKDRRVGGYTF. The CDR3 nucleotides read TGTGCCAGCAGTCTGAAAGACAGGAGGGTTGGTGGCTACACCTTC.

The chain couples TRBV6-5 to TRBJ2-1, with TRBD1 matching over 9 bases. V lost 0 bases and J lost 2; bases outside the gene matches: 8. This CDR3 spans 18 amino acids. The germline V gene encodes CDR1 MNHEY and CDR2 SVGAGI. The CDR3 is CASSYSRSTGGTYNEQFF. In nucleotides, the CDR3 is TGTGCCAGCAGTTACTCGAGGTCTACAGGGGGCACCTACAATGAGCAGTTCTTC.

As DNA, the CDR3 is TGTGCCAGCAGCGTCGGAATAGCGAGAGGAAGCACAGATACGCAGTATTTT. Its translation: CASSVGIARGSTDTQYF. The genes are TRBV9 and TRBJ2-3, with TRBD2 as a possible D gene (5 bases). The CDR3 is made up of 17 amino acids. The V end lost 2 bases, the J end lost 0 bases, and 16 bases lay between the germline ends. Germline V lookup: CDR1 SGDLS, CDR2 YYNGEE.

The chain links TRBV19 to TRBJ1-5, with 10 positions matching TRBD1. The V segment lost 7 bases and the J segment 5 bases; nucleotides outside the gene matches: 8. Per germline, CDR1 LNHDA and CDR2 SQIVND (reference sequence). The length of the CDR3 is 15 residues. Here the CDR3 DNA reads TGTGCCAGTACTAATCTAGGGACAGGGGATCAGCCCCAGCATTTT. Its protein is CASTNLGTGDQPQHF.

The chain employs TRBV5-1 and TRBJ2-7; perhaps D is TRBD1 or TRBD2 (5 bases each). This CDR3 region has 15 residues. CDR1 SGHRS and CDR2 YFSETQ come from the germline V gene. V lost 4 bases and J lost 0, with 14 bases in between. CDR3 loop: CASSQGPGNSYEQYF. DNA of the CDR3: TGCGCCAGCAGCCAGGGACCGGGGAACTCCTACGAGCAGTACTTC. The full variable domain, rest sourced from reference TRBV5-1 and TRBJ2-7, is KAGVTQTPRYLIKTRGQQVTLSCSPISGHRSVSWYQQTPGQGLQFLFEYFSETQRNKGNFPGRFSGRQFSNSRSEMNVSTLELGDSALYLCASSQGPGNSYEQYFGPGTRLTVT.

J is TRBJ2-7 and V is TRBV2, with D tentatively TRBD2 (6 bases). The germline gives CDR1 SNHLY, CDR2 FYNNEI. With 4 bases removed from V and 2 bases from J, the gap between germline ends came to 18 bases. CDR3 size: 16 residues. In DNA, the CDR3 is TGTGCCAGCAGTGTACCGGGACTCCAAGATACCTACGAGCAGTACTTC. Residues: CASSVPGLQDTYEQYF.

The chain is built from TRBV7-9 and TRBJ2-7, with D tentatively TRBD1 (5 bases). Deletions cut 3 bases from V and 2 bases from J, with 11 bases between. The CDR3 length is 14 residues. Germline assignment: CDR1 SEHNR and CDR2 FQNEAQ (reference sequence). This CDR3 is CASSFTGKTYEQYF. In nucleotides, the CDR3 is TGTGCCAGCAGCTTCACAGGAAAGACCTACGAGCAGTACTTC. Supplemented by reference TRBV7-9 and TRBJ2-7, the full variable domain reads DTGVSQNPRHKITKRGQNVTFRCDPISEHNRLYWYRQTLGQGPEFLTYFQNEAQLEKSRLLSDRFSAERPKGSFSTLEIQRTEQGDSAMYLCASSFTGKTYEQYFGPGTRLTVT.

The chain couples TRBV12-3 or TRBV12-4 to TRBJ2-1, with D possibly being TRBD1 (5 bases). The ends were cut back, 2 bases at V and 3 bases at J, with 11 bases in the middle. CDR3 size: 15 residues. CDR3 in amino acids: CASSLPQGFYNEQFF. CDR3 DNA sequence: TGTGCCAGCAGTTTACCCCAGGGTTTCTACAATGAGCAGTTCTTC.

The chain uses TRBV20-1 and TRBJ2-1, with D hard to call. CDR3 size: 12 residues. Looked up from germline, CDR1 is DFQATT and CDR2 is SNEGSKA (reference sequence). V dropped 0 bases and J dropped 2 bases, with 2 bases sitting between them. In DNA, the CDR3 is TGCAGTGCTAGAGATGCCTACAATGAGCAGTTCTTC. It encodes CSARDAYNEQFF.

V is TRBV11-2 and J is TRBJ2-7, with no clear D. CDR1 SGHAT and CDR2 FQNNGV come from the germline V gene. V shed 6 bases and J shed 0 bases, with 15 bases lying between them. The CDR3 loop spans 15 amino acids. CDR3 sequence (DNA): TGTGCCAGCAGACAAGGGCAGAGCCTCTCCTACGAGCAGTACTTC. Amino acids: CASRQGQSLSYEQYF. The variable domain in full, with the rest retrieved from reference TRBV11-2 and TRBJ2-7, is EAGVAQSPRYKIIEKRQSVAFWCNPISGHATLYWYQQILGQGPKLLIQFQNNGVVDDSQLPKDRFSAERLKGVDSTLKIQPAKLEDSAVYLCASRQGQSLSYEQYFGPGTRLTVT.

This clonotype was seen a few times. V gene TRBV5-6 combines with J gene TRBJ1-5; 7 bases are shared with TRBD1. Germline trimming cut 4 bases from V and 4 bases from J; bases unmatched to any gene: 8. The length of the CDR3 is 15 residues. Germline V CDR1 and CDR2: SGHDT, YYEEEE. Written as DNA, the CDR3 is TGTGCCAGCAGCCCCAGGACAGGTTCAAATCAGCCCCAGCATTTT. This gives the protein CASSPRTGSNQPQHF.

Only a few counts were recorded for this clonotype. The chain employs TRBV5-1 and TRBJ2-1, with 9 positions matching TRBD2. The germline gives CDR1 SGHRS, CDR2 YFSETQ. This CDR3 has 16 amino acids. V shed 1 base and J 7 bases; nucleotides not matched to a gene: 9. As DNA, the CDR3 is TGCGCCAGCAGCTTGTCGGACTTCGCGGGGGGGAATGAGCAGTTCTTC. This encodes CASSLSDFAGGNEQFF.

DNA of the CDR3: TGCAGTGCTAGCCTGGCCAGGGGGGTGCCTGAGCAGTTCTTC. Translation: CSASLARGVPEQFF. The rearrangement uses TRBV20-1 and TRBJ2-1, with D possibly TRBD1 on 7 matching bases. V was pared by 3 bases and J by 9 bases, with 18 bases between. The CDR3 is 14 amino acids. Germline CDR1 and CDR2: DFQATT and SNEGSKA (reference sequence).

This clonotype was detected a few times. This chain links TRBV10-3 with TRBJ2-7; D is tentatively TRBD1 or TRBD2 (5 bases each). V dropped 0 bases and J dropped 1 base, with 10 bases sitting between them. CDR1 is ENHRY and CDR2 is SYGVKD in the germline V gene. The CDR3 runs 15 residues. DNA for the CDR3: TGTGCCATCAGTGAGTCCCCAGGGAGATCCTACGAGCAGTACTTC. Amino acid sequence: CAISESPGRSYEQYF.

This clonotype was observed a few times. CDR3 DNA: TGTGCCAGCAGCCAAGGCAGGGGGAGGGAGCAGTACTTC. Protein sequence: CASSQGRGREQYF. The chain uses TRBV3-1 and TRBJ2-5; D assignment may be TRBD1 or TRBD2 (7 bases each). Trimming left V 1 base short and J 11 bases short, with 14 bases between. The CDR3 is made up of 13 amino acids. Germline assignment: CDR1 LGHDT and CDR2 YNNKEL (reference sequence).

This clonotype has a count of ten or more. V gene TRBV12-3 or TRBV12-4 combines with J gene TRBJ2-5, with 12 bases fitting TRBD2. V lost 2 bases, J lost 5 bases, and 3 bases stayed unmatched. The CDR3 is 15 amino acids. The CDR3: CASSLLAGGLETQYF. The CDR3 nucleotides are TGTGCCAGCAGTTTACTAGCGGGGGGGCTGGAGACCCAGTACTTC.

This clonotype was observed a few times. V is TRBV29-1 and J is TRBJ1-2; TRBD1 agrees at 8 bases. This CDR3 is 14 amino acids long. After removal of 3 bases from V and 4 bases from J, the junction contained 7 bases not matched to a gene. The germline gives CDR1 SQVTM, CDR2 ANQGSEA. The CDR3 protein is CSVDGGGQGYGYTF. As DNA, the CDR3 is TGCAGCGTTGACGGAGGAGGACAGGGCTATGGCTACACCTTC. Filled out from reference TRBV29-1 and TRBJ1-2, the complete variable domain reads SAVISQKPSRDICQRGTSLTIQCQVDSQVTMMFWYRQQPGQSLTLIATANQGSEATYESGFVIDKFPISRPNLTFSTLTVSNMSPEDSSIYLCSVDGGGQGYGYTFGSGTRLTVV.